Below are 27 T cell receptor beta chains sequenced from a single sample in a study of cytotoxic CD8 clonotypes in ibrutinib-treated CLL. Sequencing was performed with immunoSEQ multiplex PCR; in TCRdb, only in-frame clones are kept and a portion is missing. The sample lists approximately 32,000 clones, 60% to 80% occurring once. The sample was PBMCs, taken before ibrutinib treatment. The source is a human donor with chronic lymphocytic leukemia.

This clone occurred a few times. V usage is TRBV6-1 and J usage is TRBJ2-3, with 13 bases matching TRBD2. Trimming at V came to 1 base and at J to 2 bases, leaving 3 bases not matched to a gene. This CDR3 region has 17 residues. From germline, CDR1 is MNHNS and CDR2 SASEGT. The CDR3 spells CASSEEGLAGNTDTQYF. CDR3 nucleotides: TGTGCCAGCAGTGAAGAGGGACTAGCGGGAAACACAGATACGCAGTATTTT.

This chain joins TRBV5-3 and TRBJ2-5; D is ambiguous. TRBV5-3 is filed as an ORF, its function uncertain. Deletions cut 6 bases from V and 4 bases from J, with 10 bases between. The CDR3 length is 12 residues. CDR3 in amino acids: CARTQWPETQYF. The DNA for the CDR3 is TGTGCCAGAACCCAGTGGCCAGAGACCCAGTACTTC.

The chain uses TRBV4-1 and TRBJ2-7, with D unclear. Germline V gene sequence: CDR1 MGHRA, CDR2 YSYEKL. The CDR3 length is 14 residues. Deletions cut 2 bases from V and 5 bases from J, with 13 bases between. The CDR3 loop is CASSQLGYVHEQYF. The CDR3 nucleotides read TGCGCCAGCAGCCAACTGGGGTATGTCCACGAGCAGTACTTC.

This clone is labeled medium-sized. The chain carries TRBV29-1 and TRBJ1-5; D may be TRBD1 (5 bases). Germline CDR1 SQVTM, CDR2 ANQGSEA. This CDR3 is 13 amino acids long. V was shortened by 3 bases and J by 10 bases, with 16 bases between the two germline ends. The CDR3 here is CSVDGGWGEPQHF. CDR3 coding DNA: TGCAGCGTTGACGGGGGTTGGGGTGAACCCCAGCATTTT.

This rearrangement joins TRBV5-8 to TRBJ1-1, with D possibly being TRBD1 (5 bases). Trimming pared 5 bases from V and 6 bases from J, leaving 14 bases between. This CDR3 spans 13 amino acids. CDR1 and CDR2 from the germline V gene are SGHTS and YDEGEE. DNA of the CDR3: TGTGCCAGCAGTTTATACGGGGCCGCTGAAGCTTTCTTT. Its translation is CASSLYGAAEAFF.

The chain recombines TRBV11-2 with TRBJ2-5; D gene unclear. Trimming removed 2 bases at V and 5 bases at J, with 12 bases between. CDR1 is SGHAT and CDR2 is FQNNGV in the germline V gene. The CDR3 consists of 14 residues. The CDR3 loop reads CASSLSSLWETQYF. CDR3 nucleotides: TGTGCCAGCAGCTTATCGTCGTTATGGGAGACCCAGTACTTC.

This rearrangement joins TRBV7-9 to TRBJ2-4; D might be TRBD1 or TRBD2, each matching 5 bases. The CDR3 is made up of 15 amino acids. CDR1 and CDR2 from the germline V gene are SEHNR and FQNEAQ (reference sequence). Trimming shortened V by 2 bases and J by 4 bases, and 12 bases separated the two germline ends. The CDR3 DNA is TGTGCCAGCAGCTTAAGGGGATCGGGAAAAAACATTCAGTACTTC. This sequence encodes CASSLRGSGKNIQYF.

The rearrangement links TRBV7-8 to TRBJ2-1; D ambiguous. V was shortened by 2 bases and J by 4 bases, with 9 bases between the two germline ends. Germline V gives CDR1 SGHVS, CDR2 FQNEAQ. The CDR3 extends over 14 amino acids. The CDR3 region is CASSLSWEYNEQFF. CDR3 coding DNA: TGTGCCAGCAGCTTATCGTGGGAATACAATGAGCAGTTCTTC.

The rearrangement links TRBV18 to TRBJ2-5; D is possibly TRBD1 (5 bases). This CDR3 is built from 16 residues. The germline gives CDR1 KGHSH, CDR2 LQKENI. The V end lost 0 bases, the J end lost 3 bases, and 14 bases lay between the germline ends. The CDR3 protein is CASSPPGANKKETQYF. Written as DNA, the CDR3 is TGTGCCAGCTCACCACCAGGGGCAAATAAAAAAGAGACCCAGTACTTC.

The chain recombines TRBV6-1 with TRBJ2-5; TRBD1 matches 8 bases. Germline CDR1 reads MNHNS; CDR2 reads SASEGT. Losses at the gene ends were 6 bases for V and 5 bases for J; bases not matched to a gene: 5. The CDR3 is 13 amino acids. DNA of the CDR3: TGTGCCAGCAGCGGACAGGGTGGCGAGACCCAGTACTTC. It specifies CASSGQGGETQYF.

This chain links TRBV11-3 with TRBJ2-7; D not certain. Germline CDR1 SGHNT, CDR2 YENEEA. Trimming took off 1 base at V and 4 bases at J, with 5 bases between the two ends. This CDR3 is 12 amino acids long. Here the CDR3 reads CASSLVWYEQYF. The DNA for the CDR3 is TGTGCCAGCAGCTTAGTATGGTACGAGCAGTACTTC.

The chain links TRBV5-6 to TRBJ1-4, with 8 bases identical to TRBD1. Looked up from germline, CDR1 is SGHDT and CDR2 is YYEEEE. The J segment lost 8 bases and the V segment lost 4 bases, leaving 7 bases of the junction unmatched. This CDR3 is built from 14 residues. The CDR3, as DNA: TGTGCCAGCAGCCGGACAGGGCTCTGGGAAAAACTGTTTTTT. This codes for CASSRTGLWEKLFF.

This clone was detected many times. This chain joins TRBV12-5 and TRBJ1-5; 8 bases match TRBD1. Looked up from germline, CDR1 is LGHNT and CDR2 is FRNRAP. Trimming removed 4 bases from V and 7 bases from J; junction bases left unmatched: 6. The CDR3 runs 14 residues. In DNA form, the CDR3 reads TGTGCTAGTGGTTCAGGACAGGGTCAACAGCCCCAGCATTTT. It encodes CASGSGQGQQPQHF.

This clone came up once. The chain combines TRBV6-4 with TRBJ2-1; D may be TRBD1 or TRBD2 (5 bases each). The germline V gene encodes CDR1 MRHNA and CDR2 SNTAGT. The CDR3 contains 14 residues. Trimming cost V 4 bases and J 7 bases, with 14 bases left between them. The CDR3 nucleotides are TGTGCCAGCAGTGGAGGGGCCTCCTCTAATGAGCAGTTCTTC. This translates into CASSGGASSNEQFF.

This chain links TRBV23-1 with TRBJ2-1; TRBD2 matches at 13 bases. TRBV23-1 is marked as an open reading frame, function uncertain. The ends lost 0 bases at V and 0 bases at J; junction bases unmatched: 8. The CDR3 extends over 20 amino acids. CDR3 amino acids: CASSQSGLAGCQNSYNEQFF. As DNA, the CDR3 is TGCGCCAGCAGTCAATCGGGACTAGCGGGATGCCAAAACTCCTACAATGAGCAGTTCTTC.

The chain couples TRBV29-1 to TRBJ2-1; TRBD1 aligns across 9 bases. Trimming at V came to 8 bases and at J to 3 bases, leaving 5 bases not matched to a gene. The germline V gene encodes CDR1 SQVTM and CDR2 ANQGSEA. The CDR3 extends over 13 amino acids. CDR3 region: CSTGTGIYNEQFF. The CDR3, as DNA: TGCAGCACAGGGACAGGGATCTACAATGAGCAGTTCTTC.

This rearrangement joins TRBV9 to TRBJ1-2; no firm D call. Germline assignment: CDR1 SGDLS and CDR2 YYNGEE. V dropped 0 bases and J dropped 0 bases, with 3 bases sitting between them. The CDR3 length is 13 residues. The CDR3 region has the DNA TGTGCCAGCAGCGTAGGTTCTAACTATGGCTACACCTTC. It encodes CASSVGSNYGYTF.

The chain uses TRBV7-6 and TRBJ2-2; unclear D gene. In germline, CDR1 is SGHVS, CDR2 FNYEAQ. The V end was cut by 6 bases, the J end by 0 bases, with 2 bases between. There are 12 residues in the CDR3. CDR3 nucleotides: TGTGCCAGCAGGTCGAACACCGGGGAGCTGTTTTTT. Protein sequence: CASRSNTGELFF.

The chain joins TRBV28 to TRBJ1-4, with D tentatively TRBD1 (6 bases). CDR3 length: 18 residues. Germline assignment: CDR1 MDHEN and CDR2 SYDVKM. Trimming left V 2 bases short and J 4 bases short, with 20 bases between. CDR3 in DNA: TGTGCCAGCAGTTTAGGGTATCCTATTCGGGGGCTTAATGAAAAACTGTTTTTT. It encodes CASSLGYPIRGLNEKLFF.

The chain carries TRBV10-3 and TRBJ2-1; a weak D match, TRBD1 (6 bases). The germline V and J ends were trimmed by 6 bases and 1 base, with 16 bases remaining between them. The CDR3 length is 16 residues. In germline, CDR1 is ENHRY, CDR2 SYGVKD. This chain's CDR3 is CAIRRQVSTSYNEQFF. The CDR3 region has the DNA TGTGCCATCAGAAGACAGGTATCCACATCCTACAATGAGCAGTTCTTC.

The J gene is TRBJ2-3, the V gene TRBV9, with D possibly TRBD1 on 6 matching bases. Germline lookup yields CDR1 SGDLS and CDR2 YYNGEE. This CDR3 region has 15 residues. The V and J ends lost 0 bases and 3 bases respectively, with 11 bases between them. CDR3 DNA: TGTGCCAGCAGCGTAGTTGGCAGGGGAACAGATACGCAGTATTTT. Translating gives CASSVVGRGTDTQYF.

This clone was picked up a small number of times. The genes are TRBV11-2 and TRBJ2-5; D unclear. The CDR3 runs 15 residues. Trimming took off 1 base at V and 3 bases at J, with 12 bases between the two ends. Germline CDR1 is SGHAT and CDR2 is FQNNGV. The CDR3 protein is CASSLVYGREETQYF. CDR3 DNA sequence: TGTGCCAGCAGCTTAGTGTATGGTCGGGAAGAGACCCAGTACTTC.

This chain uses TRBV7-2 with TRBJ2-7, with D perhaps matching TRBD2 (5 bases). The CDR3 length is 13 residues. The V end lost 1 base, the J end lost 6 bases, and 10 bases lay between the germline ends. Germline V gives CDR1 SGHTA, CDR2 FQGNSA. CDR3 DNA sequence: TGTGCCAGCAGCTTAGGAGGGCCCACCGAGCAGTACTTC. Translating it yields CASSLGGPTEQYF.

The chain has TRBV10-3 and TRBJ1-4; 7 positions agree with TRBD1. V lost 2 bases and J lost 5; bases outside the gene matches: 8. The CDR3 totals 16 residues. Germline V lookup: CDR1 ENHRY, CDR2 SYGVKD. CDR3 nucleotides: TGTGCCATCAGTGAGAGCCAGGGACAGCGAAATGAAAAACTGTTTTTT. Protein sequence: CAISESQGQRNEKLFF.

The CDR3 reads CASSPQGMQPQHF. DNA for the CDR3: TGTGCCAGCAGCCCCCAGGGGATGCAGCCCCAGCATTTT. The chain employs TRBV7-3 and TRBJ1-5; TRBD1 is a possible D gene (6 bases). The CDR3 extends over 13 amino acids. CDR1 SGHTA and CDR2 FQGTGA come from the germline V gene. Between the trimmed V and J ends, which lost 5 bases and 7 bases, there was a span of 12 bases.

CDR3 in DNA: TGTGCCAGCAGTTTCAGGGGGCAGGGTAATCAGCCCCAGCATTTT. This translates into CASSFRGQGNQPQHF. J is TRBJ1-5 and V is TRBV27, with TRBD1 matching 8 bases. From germline, CDR1 is MNHEY and CDR2 SMNVEV (reference sequence). Unmatched junction bases numbered 5, after V lost 3 bases and J lost 4 bases. The CDR3 is 15 amino acids.

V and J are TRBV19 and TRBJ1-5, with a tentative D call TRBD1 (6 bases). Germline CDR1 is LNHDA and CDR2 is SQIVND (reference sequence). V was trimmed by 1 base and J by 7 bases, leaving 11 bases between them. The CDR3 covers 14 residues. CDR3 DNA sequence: TGTGCCAGTAGTATAGCCTTGGACAGCCAGCCCCAGCATTTT. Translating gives CASSIALDSQPQHF. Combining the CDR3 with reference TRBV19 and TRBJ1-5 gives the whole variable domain DGGITQSPKYLFRKEGQNVTLSCEQNLNHDAMYWYRQDPGQGLRLIYYSQIVNDFQKGDIAEGYSVSREKKESFPLTVTSAQKNPTAFYLCASSIALDSQPQHFGDGTRLSIL.